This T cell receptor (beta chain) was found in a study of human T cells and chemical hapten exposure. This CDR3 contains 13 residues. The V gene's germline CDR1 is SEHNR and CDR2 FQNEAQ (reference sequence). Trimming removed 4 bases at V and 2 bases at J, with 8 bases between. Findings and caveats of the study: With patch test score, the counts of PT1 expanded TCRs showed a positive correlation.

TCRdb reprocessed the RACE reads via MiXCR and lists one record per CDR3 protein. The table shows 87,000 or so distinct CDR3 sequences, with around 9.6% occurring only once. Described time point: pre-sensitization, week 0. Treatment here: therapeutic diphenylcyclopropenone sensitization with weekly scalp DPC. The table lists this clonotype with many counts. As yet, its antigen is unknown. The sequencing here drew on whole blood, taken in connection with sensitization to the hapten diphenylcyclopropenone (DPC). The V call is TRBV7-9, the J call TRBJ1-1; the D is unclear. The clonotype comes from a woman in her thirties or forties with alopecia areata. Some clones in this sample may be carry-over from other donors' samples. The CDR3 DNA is TGTGCCAGCAGCTCATTTTTCAACACTGAAGCTTTCTTT. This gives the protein CASSSFFNTEAFF.